This T cell receptor beta chain was captured by sequencing in a study of shared clonotypes between healthy human individuals. CDR1 is MNHEY, CDR2 SMNVEV, per germline (reference sequence). V lost 1 base and J lost 3; bases outside the gene matches: 8. This CDR3 contains 18 residues. TCRdb's table, derived via immunoSEQ multiplex PCR, lists solely in-frame clones and lacks some. The table has roughly 1,500,000 clones, roughly 98.5% seen once. V gene TRBV27 combines with J gene TRBJ2-7, with 14 bases identical to TRBD2. Sequenced input: naive CD4+ T cells sorted from blood. Subset defined: CD45RA+ positively selected. The TCR sequence derives from a man aged 25-40 years in good health. This CDR3 is CASSLLRLAGGRNYEQYF. CDR3 DNA sequence: TGTGCCAGCAGTTTATTGAGACTAGCGGGAGGGCGGAACTACGAGCAGTACTTC.